This TCR beta chain is from a study of cytomegalovirus exposure and HLA in healthy donors. The PCR was carried out with 60 Vbeta primers and 13 Jbeta primers. Data came from immunoSEQ multiplex PCR; TCRdb stores just in-frame clones and leaves some out. The sample carries 150,000 or so clones, 75% to 90% recorded once. Everyone who donated was a healthy bone marrow donor. Of note for this clone: The antigen is undetermined. A junction boundary mismatches the germline segment, possibly from a read error.

The study, taken as a whole, reports: An apparent linkage of common viral pathogens to several of the most significant clusters emerged in a later analysis.

The CDR3 totals 17 residues. Germline assignment: CDR1 SEHNR and CDR2 FQNEAQ (reference sequence). The receptor was derived from a woman between 18 and 29 years old in good health and CMV-seronegative. The sample was PBMCs. The chain uses TRBV7-9 and TRBJ1-6; weak D call: TRBD1 (6 bases). The CDR3 DNA follows: TGTTCCAGCAGCCAGGGGACACTGAGCTCCTATAATTCACCCCTCCACTTT. Translated: CSSSQGTLSSYNSPLHF.